The present entry profiles one TCR beta chain with its context. The sample belongs to a study of CD8+ T cells in alopecia areata. Sample treatment: oral pan-JAK inhibitor, 5-10 mg twice daily. Reverse transcription of extracted RNA yielded cDNA, which provided the sequencing template. The data were produced by immunoSEQ multiplex PCR, yet TCRdb's version contains in-frame clones alone and is incomplete. The sample has some 180,000 clones, about 48% seen once; the top ten hold under 14%. The clonotype originates from a human donor with alopecia areata. Sequences were derived from CD8+ T cells sorted from blood, sampled at week 24, from a patient treated with tofacitinib.

The CDR3, as DNA: TGCAGCGTGGATGCTAACTATGGCTACACCTTC. It yields the protein CSVDANYGYTF. The chain combines TRBV29-1 with TRBJ1-2; D is undetermined. V lost 6 bases to trimming and J lost 0 bases, with 5 bases between them. Looked up from germline, CDR1 is SQVTM and CDR2 is ANQGSEA. This CDR3 spans 11 amino acids.